This TCR beta chain is drawn from a study of response to subunit inactivated influenza vaccine. This clonotype was detected a few times. The antigen is not known. CDR3 length equals 15 residues. The germline gives CDR1 MDHEN, CDR2 SYDVKM. V gave up 2 bases and J gave up 6 bases, with 17 bases separating them. Each CDR3 protein is one row after TCRdb ran MiXCR on the RT-PCR reads. The table includes hundreds of thousands of distinct CDR3 sequences, around 8% detected once. Whole-study findings and limits: With each seasonal influenza vaccination, the authors suggested, few new T cells are recruited.

The chain joins TRBV28 to TRBJ2-7, with a tentative D call TRBD2 (5 bases). This TCR was recovered from a man aged 45 to 75 who received an inactivated influenza vaccine. The sequenced sample was PBMCs from blood, obtained roughly 24 months after vaccination. Written as DNA, the CDR3 is TGTGCCAGCAGTTTAGGTTGGGCTAGCACTGGCGAGCAGTACTTC. Residues: CASSLGWASTGEQYF.